The source of this T cell receptor (beta chain) is a study of glioma-infiltrating T cells after dendritic cell vaccination. In the study overall: Between about 2003 and 2013, patients got autologous tumor lysate-pulsed dendritic cell vaccines.

Time point specified: after dendritic cell vaccination, including at tumor progression/relapse. The germline V gene has CDR1 SNHLY and CDR2 FYNNEI. V lost 8 bases, J lost 2 bases, and 16 bases lay in between. The CDR3 is made up of 14 amino acids. Up to about 2 ug genomic DNA was used for TCRB CDR3 amplification. Here immunoSEQ multiplex PCR was the method, and the copy in TCRdb shows in-frame clones only, minus some. The table has some 78,000 clones, 85% seen once. A note on this clone: Its target is not known.

Points from the study as a whole: Few patients contributed both blood and tumor specimens.

V is TRBV2 and J is TRBJ2-7, with D perhaps matching TRBD1 (6 bases). The sequencing here drew on blood, taken after dendritic cell vaccination. This receptor was obtained from a human donor with glioblastoma. CDR3 residues: CASLQDRSAYEQYF. The CDR3, as DNA: TGTGCCAGCCTCCAGGACAGATCGGCCTACGAGCAGTACTTC.